This T cell receptor beta chain was retrieved from a study of blood T cell repertoires in COVID-19. The wider study: COVID-19 samples, acute and convalescent, were from the United States, Italy and Spain.

This clone has only one observation. Sequenced by immunoSEQ multiplex PCR; TCRdb stores in-frame clones only, minus some. The table records about 220,000 clones, around 88% of them present only once. This CDR3 has 15 residues. Germline V gene lookup returns CDR1 SGHVS and CDR2 FQNEAQ. J was trimmed by 5 bases and V by 2 bases; bases with no gene match: 4. Across about two dozen US areas, participants ranged in age from about 18 to 100 years. Participants reported their clinical history, and cohort assignment relied on those reports. The chain carries TRBV7-8 and TRBJ2-7; 12 bases fit TRBD2. The specimen was PBMCs or T cells enriched from blood (not recorded which). This receptor was obtained from a woman aged 45-65 years with acute COVID-19. The CDR3 loop is CASSLPSGRANEQYF. Written as DNA, the CDR3 is TGTGCCAGCAGCTTACCTAGCGGGAGGGCCAACGAGCAGTACTTC.